This T cell receptor beta chain was identified during a study of T cells in localized non-small cell lung cancer. In this sample, this clone turned up once. Its antigen is as yet unknown. The study's findings and limits: Turning up in adjacent lung were a median about 61 of the top 100 tumor clones. Higher adjacent-lung clonality was associated with shorter survival.

Libraries were prepared by immunoSEQ multiplex PCR; TCRdb keeps only in-frame clonotypes and omits some of them. This table has roughly 72,000 clones, more than 70% appearing once. The sequence was collected from an older female donor with stage I lung adenocarcinoma. Sequencing used peripheral blood, obtained before any cancer treatment.

The CDR3 DNA reads TGTGCCAGCAGTGAAGGGGTGCCCCCTCTCTACGAGCAGTACTTC. This gives the protein CASSEGVPPLYEQYF. This chain joins TRBV2 and TRBJ2-7, with D unresolved. Germline CDR1 is SNHLY and CDR2 is FYNNEI. The CDR3 covers 15 residues. Between the trimmed V and J ends, which lost 1 base and 3 bases, there was a span of 13 bases. Drawing the rest from reference TRBV2 and TRBJ2-7, the complete variable domain is EPEVTQTPSHQVTQMGQEVILRCVPISNHLYFYWYRQILGQKVEFLVSFYNNEISEKSEIFDDQFSVERPDGSNFTLKIRSTKLEDSAMYFCASSEGVPPLYEQYFGPGTRLTVT.